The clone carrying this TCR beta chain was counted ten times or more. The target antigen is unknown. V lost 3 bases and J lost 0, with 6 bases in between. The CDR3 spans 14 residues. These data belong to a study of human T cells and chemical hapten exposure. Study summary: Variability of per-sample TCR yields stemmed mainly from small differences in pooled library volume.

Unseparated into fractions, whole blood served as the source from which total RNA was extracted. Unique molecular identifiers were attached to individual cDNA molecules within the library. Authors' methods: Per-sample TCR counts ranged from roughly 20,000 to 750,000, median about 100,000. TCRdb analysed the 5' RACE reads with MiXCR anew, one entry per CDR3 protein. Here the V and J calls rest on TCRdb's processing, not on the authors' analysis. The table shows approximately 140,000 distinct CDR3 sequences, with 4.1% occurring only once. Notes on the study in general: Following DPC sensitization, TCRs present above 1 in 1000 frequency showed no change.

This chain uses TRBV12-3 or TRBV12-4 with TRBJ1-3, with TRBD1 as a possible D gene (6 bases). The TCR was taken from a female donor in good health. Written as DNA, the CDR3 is TGTGCCAGCAGTTTGGACAGCTCTGGAAACACCATATATTTT. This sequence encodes CASSLDSSGNTIYF.